Below, 10 T cell receptor beta chains from the same sample are listed, as sequenced in a study of CD8+ T cells in alopecia areata. Extraction and reverse transcription of RNA yielded cDNA as the sequencing template. Profiling relied on immunoSEQ multiplex PCR, and the TCRdb table lists in-frame clones only, not all of them. Recorded here are about 110,000 clones, none singletons. Sample: lesional skin. The receptors stem from a C3H/HeJ mouse with alopecia areata. The strain is characterized by the MHC haplotype H2-k.

For this clone: Gene names and germline match the mouse. The CDR3 extends 4 residues past the end of the read, so its final part is completed from the germline J gene. The J gene is TRBJ2-5, the V gene TRBV31, with 8 bases matching TRBD2. Germline loops: CDR1 GKSSPN, CDR2 SITVG. The CDR3 consists of 14 residues. Unmatched junction bases numbered 3, after V lost 1 base and J lost 3 bases. The DNA read from the CDR3 is TGTGCCTGGAGTCGTGACTGGGGTCAAGAC. The encoded protein is CAWSRDWGQD. In full, the CDR3 is CAWSRDWGQDTQYF.

About this clone: The genes and germline here are from mouse. The read ends 4 residues before the CDR3 terminus; that terminus is restored from the germline J gene. The chain employs TRBV13-3 and TRBJ2-5; 12 bases fit TRBD1. The germline gives CDR1 NNHDY, CDR2 SYVADS. The CDR3 runs to 17 residues. CDR3 region: CASSEGTGGKWEDTQYF. The CDR3 DNA, read in part, is TGTGCCAGCAGTGAAGGGACAGGGGGCAAGTGGGAAGAC. Full variable domain (rest looked up from reference TRBV13-3 and TRBJ2-5): EAAVTQSPRSKVAVTGGKVTLSCHQTNNHDYMYWYRQDTGHGLRLIHYSYVADSTEKGDIPDGYKASRPSQENFSLILELASLSQTAVYFCASSEGTGGKWEDTQYFGPGTRLLVL.

With respect to this clone: The gene names given are mouse names. The read stops 4 residues short of the end of the CDR3; the missing end is completed from the germline J gene. The rearrangement joins TRBV13-2 to TRBJ1-4; 9 nucleotides match TRBD1. CDR3 length: 15 residues. The germline CDR1 and CDR2 sequences are NNHNN and SYGAGS (reference sequence). V gave up 1 base and J gave up 6 bases; unmatched junction bases: 4. The chain's CDR3 is CASGDRTGEDERLFF. The sequenced part of the CDR3 DNA is TGTGCCAGCGGTGATCGGACAGGGGAGGACGAA.

This clone was recorded a few times. Mouse names are used for the genes. The read terminates 4 residues before the CDR3 end, so the remaining end is supplied by the germline J gene. The V and J genes are TRBV13-2 and TRBJ2-5; 11 bases are shared with TRBD2. This CDR3 has 15 residues. Germline V CDR1 and CDR2: NNHNN, SYGAGS (reference sequence). CDR3 amino acids: CASGDALGGRDTQYF. Partial CDR3 DNA: TGTGCCAGCGGTGATGCACTGGGGGGGCGCGAC.

Points on this clone: Germline and genes here are mouse. The read gets to within 4 residues of the CDR3 end, and the germline J gene fills in the rest. This chain links TRBV13-1 with TRBJ2-7; the match to TRBD1 covers 9 bases. CDR1 and CDR2 (germline): NSHNY, SYGAGN. This CDR3 has 14 residues. The CDR3 spells CASSDGRQGDEQYF. The DNA read from the CDR3 is TGTGCCAGCAGTGATGGACGACAGGGGGAT.

This clone was detected a few times. The translated DNA and TCRdb's protein are not identical at residue 13; the protein here was translated from the DNA. Here the gene names and germline are mouse. The sequenced CDR3 bases are TGTGCCAGCAGTGATGCGTCCTCCTTTTCTGGAAATACG. Protein: CASSDASSFSGNT. The entire CDR3 reads CASSDASSFSGNTLYF. V usage is TRBV13-1 and J usage is TRBJ1-3, with D unresolved. The observed sequence ends 3 residues before the CDR3 terminus, with the missing tail filled in from the germline J gene. Germline lookup yields CDR1 NSHNY and CDR2 SYGAGN. V lost 0 bases and J lost 0, with 10 bases in between. CDR3 length: 16 residues.

On this clone: Gene names and germline match the mouse. The read ends 4 residues before the CDR3 terminus; that terminus is restored from the germline J gene. V is TRBV13-2 and J is TRBJ2-1, with 9 nucleotides matching TRBD2. Germline-derived CDR1 and CDR2 are NNHNN and SYGAGS (reference sequence). This CDR3 has 17 amino acids. Trimming took 0 bases from V and 4 from J; bases not matched to a gene: 8. CDR3 region: CASGDARDLGGYAEQFF. The CDR3 DNA, read in part, is TGTGCCAGCGGTGATGCTAGGGATCTGGGGGGGTATGCT.

This clone was observed a handful of times. All gene names here are mouse names. The sequence runs out 4 residues before the end of the CDR3; the remainder is reconstructed from the germline J gene. The rearrangement joins TRBV14 to TRBJ2-7; 9 bases are shared with TRBD2. CDR1 is SGHDT, CDR2 FRDEAV, per germline. The CDR3 is 14 amino acids. Unmatched junction bases numbered 0, after V lost 0 bases and J lost 2 bases. CDR3 DNA, as far as it was read: TGTGCCAGCAGTTTCTCTGGGGGGGCCTAT. Translating gives CASSFSGGAY. The complete CDR3 sequence is CASSFSGGAYEQYF.

To note about this clone: The genes are named according to mouse. The CDR3 is cut off 4 residues early in the read; its end comes from the germline J gene. This rearrangement joins TRBV13-3 to TRBJ2-2; maybe TRBD2 (7 bases). Trimming stripped 7 bases from V and 3 bases from J, with 16 bases between. Germline CDR1 NNHDY, CDR2 SYVADS. CDR3 length equals 15 residues. This chain's CDR3 is CASAEGGADTGQLYF. The part of the CDR3 DNA that was read is TGTGCCAGCGCCGAGGGGGGCGCGGACACCGGG. Using reference TRBV13-3 and TRBJ2-2 for the parts outside the CDR3, the full variable domain is EAAVTQSPRSKVAVTGGKVTLSCHQTNNHDYMYWYRQDTGHGLRLIHYSYVADSTEKGDIPDGYKASRPSQENFSLILELASLSQTAVYFCASAEGGADTGQLYFGEGSKLTVL.

This clone was counted only a few times. Gene and germline names: mouse. The read terminates 4 residues before the CDR3 end, so the remaining end is supplied by the germline J gene. This chain joins TRBV19 and TRBJ2-7; D gene ambiguous. The CDR3 runs 11 residues. Trimming left V 5 bases short and J 3 bases short, with 6 bases between. Germline V lookup: CDR1 FNHDT, CDR2 SITEND (reference sequence). This CDR3 reads CASSPDYEQYF. The DNA read from the CDR3 is TGTGCCAGCAGCCCAGACTAT.